These T cell receptor beta chains were read from a single sample in a study of blood T cell repertoires in COVID-19. Method: immunoSEQ multiplex PCR; TCRdb's copy keeps in-frame clones and lacks some. The sample carries some 200,000 clones, approximately 82% recorded once. Sequencing was carried out using PBMCs or T cells enriched from blood (not recorded which). All receptors derive from a woman aged 55-70 years with acute COVID-19. Both conserved end residues are part of each CDR3. D genes are given only for firm matches. Rows give clone size only sometimes, using once, few, many, or a class for an expanded clone.

CDR3aa: CASSQDLARVVGYTF
CDR3nt: TGTGCCAGCAGCCAAGATTTGGCCAGGGTGGTTGGCTACACCTTC
v_gene: TRBV3-1/TRBV3-2
j_gene: TRBJ1-2
abundance: NA
d_gene: NA

CDR3aa: CASSRGQGGWTYNEQFF
CDR3nt: TGCGCCAGCAGCAGGGGACAGGGGGGATGGACCTACAATGAGCAGTTCTTC
v_gene: TRBV5-1
j_gene: TRBJ2-1
abundance: few
d_gene: TRBD1

CDR3aa: CASSLEGWDSSNYGYTF
CDR3nt: TGTGCCAGCAGCTTGGAAGGGTGGGACAGTTCTAACTATGGCTACACCTTC
v_gene: TRBV5-4
j_gene: TRBJ1-2
abundance: NA
d_gene: TRBD1

CDR3aa: CASSPSEEYNQPQHF
CDR3nt: TGTGCCAGCTCACCGTCAGAAGAATACAATCAGCCCCAGCATTTT
v_gene: TRBV18
j_gene: TRBJ1-5
abundance: NA
d_gene: NA

CDR3aa: CASSESETGWADTQYF
CDR3nt: TGCGCCAGCAGTGAGTCCGAGACAGGGTGGGCAGATACGCAGTATTTT
v_gene: TRBV10-1
j_gene: TRBJ2-3
abundance: NA
d_gene: TRBD1

CDR3aa: CASSGTGNEKLFF
CDR3nt: TGTGCCAGCTCCGGGACAGGGAATGAAAAACTGTTTTTT
v_gene: TRBV18
j_gene: TRBJ1-4
abundance: few
d_gene: TRBD1

CDR3aa: CASSPTGTVNTEAFF
CDR3nt: TGTGCCAGTAGTCCAACCGGGACAGTAAACACTGAAGCTTTCTTT
v_gene: TRBV19
j_gene: TRBJ1-1
abundance: few
d_gene: TRBD1

CDR3aa: CAWVADRVFKEIMNTEAFF
CDR3nt: TGTGCCTGGGTGGCGGACAGGGTCTTCAAAGAGATTATGAACACTGAAGCTTTCTTT
v_gene: TRBV30
j_gene: TRBJ1-1
abundance: NA
d_gene: TRBD1

CDR3aa: CASSTNREITEAFF
CDR3nt: TGTGCCAGCAGCACAAACAGGGAGATCACTGAAGCTTTCTTT
v_gene: TRBV7-9
j_gene: TRBJ1-1
abundance: once
d_gene: NA

CDR3aa: CASTQWGDERGYTF
CDR3nt: TGTGCCAGCACCCAATGGGGGGATGAGCGAGGCTACACCTTC
v_gene: TRBV27
j_gene: TRBJ1-2
abundance: NA
d_gene: NA

CDR3aa: CASSDGLAGGPTDTQYF
CDR3nt: TGTGCCAGCAGTGATGGGCTAGCGGGAGGGCCAACAGATACGCAGTATTTT
v_gene: TRBV6-1
j_gene: TRBJ2-3
abundance: once
d_gene: TRBD2

CDR3aa: CAISESRQGAGNEQFF
CDR3nt: TGTGCCATCAGTGAGTCACGACAGGGGGCGGGGAATGAGCAGTTCTTC
v_gene: TRBV10-3
j_gene: TRBJ2-1
abundance: NA
d_gene: TRBD1

CDR3aa: CASSLGGGDSSTDTQYF
CDR3nt: TGCGCCAGCAGCCTGGGAGGCGGGGACTCTAGCACAGATACGCAGTATTTT
v_gene: TRBV5-1
j_gene: TRBJ2-3
abundance: NA
d_gene: NA

CDR3aa: CASRRLAGKNIQYF
CDR3nt: TGTGCCAGCAGACGTCTAGCGGGCAAAAACATTCAGTACTTC
v_gene: TRBV11-2
j_gene: TRBJ2-4
abundance: NA
d_gene: TRBD2

CDR3aa: CASSPHRGQPQHF
CDR3nt: TGTGCCAGCAGTCCGCATAGGGGCCAGCCCCAGCATTTT
v_gene: TRBV28
j_gene: TRBJ1-5
abundance: NA
d_gene: NA

CDR3aa: CASSLGGGRRAYEQYF
CDR3nt: TGTGCCAGCAGCTTAGGAGGAGGGCGCCGAGCCTACGAGCAGTACTTC
v_gene: TRBV11-2
j_gene: TRBJ2-7
abundance: few
d_gene: NA

CDR3aa: CASSSHIARNTEAFF
CDR3nt: TGTGCCAGCAGCTCCCATATAGCTCGGAACACTGAAGCTTTCTTT
v_gene: TRBV7-9
j_gene: TRBJ1-1
abundance: NA
d_gene: NA

CDR3aa: CASSLYLAGGLWDTQYF
CDR3nt: TGTGCCAGCAGCTTATATCTAGCGGGGGGCCTTTGGGATACGCAGTATTTT
v_gene: TRBV11-2
j_gene: TRBJ2-3
abundance: NA
d_gene: TRBD2

CDR3aa: CASRAQNEKLFF
CDR3nt: TGTGCCAGCAGGGCCCAAAATGAAAAACTGTTTTTT
v_gene: TRBV28
j_gene: TRBJ1-4
abundance: NA
d_gene: NA

CDR3aa: CASSLDASSYNSPLHF
CDR3nt: TGCGCCAGCAGCTTGGACGCGAGCTCCTATAATTCACCCCTCCACTTT
v_gene: TRBV5-1
j_gene: TRBJ1-6
abundance: NA
d_gene: NA

CDR3aa: CASSNTRVSYNEQFF
CDR3nt: TGCGCCAGCAGCAACACCAGGGTTTCCTACAATGAGCAGTTCTTC
v_gene: TRBV5-1
j_gene: TRBJ2-1
abundance: NA
d_gene: NA

CDR3aa: CASSHARTSADTQYF
CDR3nt: TGCGCCAGCAGCCACGCCAGGACTAGCGCAGATACGCAGTATTTT
v_gene: TRBV4-3
j_gene: TRBJ2-3
abundance: NA
d_gene: TRBD2

CDR3aa: CASNKGRDQPQHF
CDR3nt: TGTGCCAGCAATAAAGGGAGGGATCAGCCCCAGCATTTT
v_gene: TRBV6-5
j_gene: TRBJ1-5
abundance: NA
d_gene: NA

CDR3aa: CASSRQREKLFF
CDR3nt: TGTGCCAGCAGTAGACAGCGAGAAAAACTGTTTTTT
v_gene: TRBV6-5
j_gene: TRBJ1-4
abundance: NA
d_gene: NA

CDR3aa: CASSRRTGGSAYNSPLHF
CDR3nt: TGTGCCAGCAGCCGTAGAACAGGGGGCAGCGCCTATAATTCACCCCTCCACTTT
v_gene: TRBV13
j_gene: TRBJ1-6
abundance: NA
d_gene: TRBD1

CDR3aa: CASSKGSNTEAFF
CDR3nt: TGTGCCAGCAGCAAGGGGTCGAACACTGAAGCTTTCTTT
v_gene: TRBV7-2
j_gene: TRBJ1-1
abundance: NA
d_gene: NA

CDR3aa: CASSIRGQVAYEQYF
CDR3nt: TGTGCCAGTAGTATTCGGGGACAAGTAGCCTACGAGCAGTACTTC
v_gene: TRBV19
j_gene: TRBJ2-7
abundance: few
d_gene: NA

CDR3aa: CASRSLYNEQFF
CDR3nt: TGTGCCAGCAGGAGTCTCTACAATGAGCAGTTCTTC
v_gene: TRBV25-1
j_gene: TRBJ2-1
abundance: few
d_gene: NA

CDR3aa: CASSTRQGGDEQFF
CDR3nt: TGCGCCAGCAGCACCCGACAGGGGGGGGATGAGCAGTTCTTC
v_gene: TRBV5-1
j_gene: TRBJ2-1
abundance: NA
d_gene: TRBD1

CDR3aa: CASSLQGDQPQHF
CDR3nt: TGTGCCAGCAGTTTGCAGGGGGATCAGCCCCAGCATTTT
v_gene: TRBV12-3/TRBV12-4
j_gene: TRBJ1-5
abundance: once
d_gene: TRBD1

CDR3aa: CASSLRGLAEAFF
CDR3nt: TGTGCCAGCAGTCTAAGGGGTCTTGCTGAAGCTTTCTTT
v_gene: TRBV7-9
j_gene: TRBJ1-1
abundance: NA
d_gene: NA

CDR3aa: CATSVGDSSGNTIYF
CDR3nt: TGTGCCACCTCCGTGGGGGACAGCTCTGGAAACACCATATATTTT
v_gene: TRBV30
j_gene: TRBJ1-3
abundance: NA
d_gene: TRBD1

CDR3aa: CASSWNRLGGELFF
CDR3nt: TGTGCCAGCAGTTGGAACAGGCTGGGCGGGGAGCTGTTTTTT
v_gene: TRBV6-5
j_gene: TRBJ2-2
abundance: NA
d_gene: NA

CDR3aa: CASRPLWVAGGQETQYF
CDR3nt: TGCGCCAGCCGACCTCTTTGGGTAGCGGGGGGACAAGAGACCCAGTACTTC
v_gene: TRBV5-1
j_gene: TRBJ2-5
abundance: NA
d_gene: TRBD2

CDR3aa: CASSPSERTVNYEQYF
CDR3nt: TGCGCCAGCAGCCCAAGCGAAAGGACAGTCAACTACGAGCAGTACTTC
v_gene: TRBV4-3
j_gene: TRBJ2-7
abundance: NA
d_gene: NA

CDR3aa: CASSQDRTGELFF
CDR3nt: TGCGCCAGCAGCCAAGATCGCACCGGGGAGCTGTTTTTT
v_gene: TRBV4-3
j_gene: TRBJ2-2
abundance: NA
d_gene: NA

CDR3aa: CASSSKPGQVGQPQHF
CDR3nt: TGTGCCAGCAGCTCCAAACCGGGACAGGTGGGTCAGCCCCAGCATTTT
v_gene: TRBV7-6
j_gene: TRBJ1-5
abundance: few
d_gene: TRBD1

CDR3aa: CASSYPLATGWDTQYF
CDR3nt: TGTGCCAGCAGTTACCCTCTAGCCACGGGTTGGGATACGCAGTATTTT
v_gene: TRBV6-2/TRBV6-3
j_gene: TRBJ2-3
abundance: NA
d_gene: NA

CDR3aa: CASSRAPLQGHNSPLHF
CDR3nt: TGTGCCAGCAGCCGAGCCCCATTACAGGGCCATAATTCACCCCTCCACTTT
v_gene: TRBV3-1/TRBV3-2
j_gene: TRBJ1-6
abundance: NA
d_gene: NA

CDR3aa: CASSYPGRGTDTQYF
CDR3nt: TGTGCCAGCAGTTACCCCGGGAGAGGCACAGATACGCAGTATTTT
v_gene: TRBV6-5
j_gene: TRBJ2-3
abundance: NA
d_gene: NA

CDR3aa: CASTIQGRTNTEAFF
CDR3nt: TGTGCCAGTACTATCCAGGGGCGGACGAACACTGAAGCTTTCTTT
v_gene: TRBV19
j_gene: TRBJ1-1
abundance: NA
d_gene: NA

CDR3aa: CASSLGLTVGNEQFF
CDR3nt: TGTGCCAGCAGCTTAGGCCTGACAGTTGGCAATGAGCAGTTCTTC
v_gene: TRBV7-7
j_gene: TRBJ2-1
abundance: many
d_gene: NA

CDR3aa: CASSIVGNPTEAFF
CDR3nt: TGTGCCAGTAGTATAGTCGGGAATCCCACTGAAGCTTTCTTT
v_gene: TRBV19
j_gene: TRBJ1-1
abundance: NA
d_gene: NA

CDR3aa: CASSYTRGPNQPQHF
CDR3nt: TGTGCCAGCAGTTATACCAGGGGGCCCAATCAGCCCCAGCATTTT
v_gene: TRBV6-5
j_gene: TRBJ1-5
abundance: NA
d_gene: TRBD1

CDR3aa: CASSPNPRQGGYGYTF
CDR3nt: TGTGCCAGCAGCCCGAACCCAAGACAGGGAGGCTATGGCTACACCTTC
v_gene: TRBV7-8
j_gene: TRBJ1-2
abundance: NA
d_gene: TRBD1

CDR3aa: CASTSSRDRGRNGYTF
CDR3nt: TGTGCCAGCACCAGTTCCCGGGACAGGGGGCGGAATGGCTACACCTTC
v_gene: TRBV5-5
j_gene: TRBJ1-2
abundance: NA
d_gene: TRBD1